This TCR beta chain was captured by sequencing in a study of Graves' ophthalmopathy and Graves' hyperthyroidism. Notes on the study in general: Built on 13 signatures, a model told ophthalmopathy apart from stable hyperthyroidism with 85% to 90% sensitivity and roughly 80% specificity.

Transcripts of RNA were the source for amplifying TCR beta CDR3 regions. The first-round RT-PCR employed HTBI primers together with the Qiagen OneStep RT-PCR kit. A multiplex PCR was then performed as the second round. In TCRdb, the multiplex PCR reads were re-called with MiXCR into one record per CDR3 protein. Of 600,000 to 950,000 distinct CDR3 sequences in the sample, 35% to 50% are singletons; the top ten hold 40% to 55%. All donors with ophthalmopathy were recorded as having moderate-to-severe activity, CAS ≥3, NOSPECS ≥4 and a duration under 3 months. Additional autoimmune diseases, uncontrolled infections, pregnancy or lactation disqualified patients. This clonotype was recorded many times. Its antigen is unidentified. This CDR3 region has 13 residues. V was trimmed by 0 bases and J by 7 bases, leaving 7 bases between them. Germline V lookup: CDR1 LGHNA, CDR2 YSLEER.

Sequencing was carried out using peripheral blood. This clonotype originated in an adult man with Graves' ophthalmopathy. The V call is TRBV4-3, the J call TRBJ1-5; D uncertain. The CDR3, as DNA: TGCGCCAGCAGCCAAGAGTACGGCCAGCCCCAGCATTTT. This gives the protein CASSQEYGQPQHF.